A selection of T cell receptor beta chains follows, all from one sample in a study of yellow fever vaccine responses in identical twins. TCRdb analysed the RT-PCR reads with MiXCR anew, one entry per CDR3 protein. The sample has fewer than 3,500 distinct CDR3 sequences, roughly nine tenths seen once. The specimen comprised T cells from blood (PBMCs), unsorted or a sorted subset (not recorded which), sampled before or after yellow fever vaccination (not recorded which). These TCRs come from a woman between 18 and 30 years old who received the yellow fever vaccine. The CDR3 runs from the conserved cysteine through the conserved F or W. D genes are given only for firm matches. Clone size appears in some rows only: once, few, many, or a class for an expanded clone.

>TRBV30|.|TRBJ1-6|.
TGTGCCACCGCCCGGGTAGTGTCACCCCTCCACTTT
CATARVVSPLHF
>TRBV15|.|TRBJ1-5|.
TGTGCCACCAGCAGAGATTCGAACCCGGATCAGCCCCAGCATTTT
CATSRDSNPDQPQHF
>TRBV14|.|TRBJ2-1|few
TGTGCCAGCAGCCACCCGAGCTACAATGAGCAGTTCTTC
CASSHPSYNEQFF
>TRBV11-1|.|TRBJ1-6|.
TGTGCCAGCATCCCCGGGGGAGAACATTCACCCCTCCACTTT
CASIPGGEHSPLHF
>TRBV12-3/TRBV12-4|.|TRBJ2-1|.
TGCGCCAGCAGTTTGGTTCGGCGGGAGCAGTTCTTC
CASSLVRREQFF
>TRBV18|TRBD1|TRBJ2-7|.
TGTGCCAGCTCCCCAACGACAGGGAACGAGCAGTACTTC
CASSPTTGNEQYF
>TRBV11-1|.|TRBJ1-1|.
TGTGCCAGCAGCTTAGGTCGAACAAAGAACACTGAAGCTTTCTTT
CASSLGRTKNTEAFF
>TRBV12-2|.|TRBJ2-6|.
TGTGCAAGTCGCTCCCGCGACGGGACGTCTGGGGCCAACGTCCTGACTTTC
CASRSRDGTSGANVLTF
>TRBV11-1|.|TRBJ2-3|.
TGTGCCAGCGGTCCGGTAGGGCCAGATACGCAGTATTTT
CASGPVGPDTQYF
>TRBV5-1|.|TRBJ2-5|.
TGCGCCAGCAGCTTGGACCAAGAGACCCAGTACTTC
CASSLDQETQYF
>TRBV24-1|.|TRBJ2-3|.
TGTGCCACCAGTGATTTTTGGACAGATACGCAGTATTTT
CATSDFWTDTQYF
>TRBV15|.|TRBJ1-3|.
TGTGCCACCAGCAGAGGACAGGCGTCTTCTGGAAACACCATATATTTT
CATSRGQASSGNTIYF
>TRBV6-1|.|TRBJ1-2|once
TGTGCCAGCAGTGAAGTGGCCTCCAGGGAGGCTCGCTTC
CASSEVASREARF
>TRBV7-6|TRBD2|TRBJ2-1|.
TGTGCCAGCAGCTTAGAACTAGCGGGAGCTAGGGATGAGCAGTTCTTC
CASSLELAGARDEQFF
>TRBV14|TRBD1|TRBJ1-3|.
TGTGCCAGCAGCCAAACAAAGGGGGCCCGATATTTT
CASSQTKGARYF
>TRBV2|TRBD1|TRBJ2-5|.
TGTGCCAGCAGGGACAGGGGAGACGGGACCCAGTACTTC
CASRDRGDGTQYF
>TRBV2|.|TRBJ2-3|.
TGTGCCAGCAGTGCCGACTCCCCAAGCACAGATACGCAGTATTTT
CASSADSPSTDTQYF
>TRBV11-2|.|TRBJ2-1|.
TGTGCCAGCAGCTTAGTGGGGGGCCGGGTAAATGAGCAGTTCTTC
CASSLVGGRVNEQFF
>TRBV20-1|.|TRBJ2-1|.
TGCAGTGCTAGTTCAAGGGAGTGGCACAATGAGCAGTTCTTC
CSASSREWHNEQFF
>TRBV2|.|TRBJ2-3|.
TGTGCCAGCAGTGAAGCAGTGCCCAACACAGATACGCAGTATTTT
CASSEAVPNTDTQYF
>TRBV11-2|TRBD2|TRBJ2-7|.
TGTGCCAGCGGCCAGGGAGCGGGAGGGCCCTACGAGCAGTACTTC
CASGQGAGGPYEQYF
>TRBV18|.|TRBJ2-1|.
TGTGCCAGCTCACCAGGGGGCAACTCCTACAATGAGCAGTTCTTC
CASSPGGNSYNEQFF
>TRBV3-1|.|TRBJ2-1|.
TGTGCCAGCAGCCAAACTCGCCAGGGACGCGGGCGGAATGAGCAGTTCTTC
CASSQTRQGRGRNEQFF
>TRBV4-1|TRBD1|TRBJ1-4|.
TGCGCCAGCAGCCAATCCTCGACAGGGTTATTTGAAAAACTGTTTTTT
CASSQSSTGLFEKLFF
>TRBV20-1|.|TRBJ2-3|.
TGCAGTGCTAGTAGAGATACGCAGTATTTT
CSASRDTQYF
>TRBV20-1|.|TRBJ2-2|.
TGCAGTGCTAGACCTCTCCAAAACACCGGGGAGCTGTTTTTT
CSARPLQNTGELFF
>TRBV19|.|TRBJ2-1|.
TGTGCCACAGGGGGGCGGACCCCCGAGCAGTTCTTC
CATGGRTPEQFF
>TRBV5-1|.|TRBJ1-1|.
TGCGCCAGCAGCTTGGGTGACAGTATGAACACTGAAGCTTTCTTT
CASSLGDSMNTEAFF
>TRBV4-3|TRBD1|TRBJ2-1|.
TGCGCCAGCAGCCAAGAGACAGGGTCATACAATGAGCAGTTCTTC
CASSQETGSYNEQFF
>TRBV11-3|TRBD2|TRBJ2-1|.
TGTGCCAGCAGCTTAACCTTGGCTAGCGGGAGCAATGAGCAGTTCTTC
CASSLTLASGSNEQFF
>TRBV18|.|TRBJ2-3|.
TGTGCCAGCTCACCACCCAGCAGCACAGATACGCAGTATTTT
CASSPPSSTDTQYF
>TRBV6-1|.|TRBJ1-2|once
TGTGCCAGTAGGGGGGGGAGGGAGTATGGCTACACCTTC
CASRGGREYGYTF
>TRBV11-2|TRBD1|TRBJ2-6|.
TGTGCCAGCAGCCTGAGACAGGGTGGGGCCAACGTCCTGACTTTC
CASSLRQGGANVLTF
>TRBV7-2|.|TRBJ1-2|.
TGTGCCAGCAGCTCCGCCAGGGGACACTATGGCTACACCTTC
CASSSARGHYGYTF
>TRBV19|TRBD1|TRBJ1-1|.
TGTGCCAGCCGATTTAGGGGGCACACTGAAGCTTTCTTT
CASRFRGHTEAFF
>TRBV11-3|.|TRBJ2-7|.
TGTGCCAGCAGCTCGGACTCCTACGAGCAGTACTTC
CASSSDSYEQYF
>TRBV11-3|.|TRBJ2-7|.
TGTGCCAGCAGCTTAGCGGGGAGCCCTTACGAGCAGTACTTC
CASSLAGSPYEQYF
>TRBV20-1|.|TRBJ2-1|.
TGCAGTGCTAGAACTTTTAGGCTGGATGAGCAGTTCTTC
CSARTFRLDEQFF
>TRBV28|.|TRBJ1-5|.
TGTGCCAGCCGGATTTGGGGCAATCAGCCCCAGCATTTT
CASRIWGNQPQHF
>TRBV20-1|TRBD1|TRBJ2-7|.
TGCAGTGCTCCTGGACAGGCCTACGAGCAGTACTTC
CSAPGQAYEQYF